The 2 T cell receptor beta chains in this list originate from one sample, sequenced in a study of T cells after yellow fever vaccination. One entry per CDR3 protein results from TCRdb running MiXCR on the 5' RACE reads. The table lists about 320,000 distinct CDR3 sequences, 3.5% to 4.5% of them singletons. The material was PBMCs, obtained 15 days after the yellow fever booster vaccination. These receptors were collected from a man aged 18 to 29 who received the YFV17D yellow fever vaccine.

This clonotype was seen only a few times. The chain uses TRBV6-6 and TRBJ1-6, with D possibly being TRBD1 (6 bases). The germline gives CDR1 MNHNY, CDR2 SVGAGI (reference sequence). This CDR3 spans 13 amino acids. V gave up 4 bases and J gave up 8 bases, with 9 bases separating them. The CDR3 here is CASSFNRDSPLHF. The CDR3 DNA sequence: TGTGCCAGCAGTTTCAACAGGGATTCACCCCTCCACTTT.

This clonotype was picked up many times. This rearrangement joins TRBV20-1 to TRBJ2-2; 7 bases fit TRBD1. CDR1 is DFQATT, CDR2 SNEGSKA, per germline (reference sequence). J lost 0 bases, V lost 6 bases, and 13 bases had no gene match. There are 17 residues in the CDR3. CDR3 sequence: CSALGISGQPNTGELFF. In DNA, the CDR3 is TGCAGTGCCTTAGGAATTTCGGGACAGCCGAACACCGGGGAGCTGTTTTTT.